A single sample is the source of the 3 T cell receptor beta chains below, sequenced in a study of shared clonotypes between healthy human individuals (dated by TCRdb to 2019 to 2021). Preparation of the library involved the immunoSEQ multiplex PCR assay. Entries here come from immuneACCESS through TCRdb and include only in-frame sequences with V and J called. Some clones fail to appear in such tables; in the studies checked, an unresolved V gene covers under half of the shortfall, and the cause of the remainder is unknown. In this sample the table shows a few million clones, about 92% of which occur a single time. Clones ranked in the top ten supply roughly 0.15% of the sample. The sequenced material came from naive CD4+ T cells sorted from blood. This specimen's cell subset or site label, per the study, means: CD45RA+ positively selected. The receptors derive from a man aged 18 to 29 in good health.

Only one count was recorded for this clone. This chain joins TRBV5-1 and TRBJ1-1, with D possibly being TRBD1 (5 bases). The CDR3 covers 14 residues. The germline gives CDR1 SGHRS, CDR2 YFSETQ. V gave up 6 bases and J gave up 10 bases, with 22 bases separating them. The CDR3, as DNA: TGCGCCAGCACTCCCAGTGGGGTGGAGGGGCTAGCTTTCTTT. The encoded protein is CASTPSGVEGLAFF.

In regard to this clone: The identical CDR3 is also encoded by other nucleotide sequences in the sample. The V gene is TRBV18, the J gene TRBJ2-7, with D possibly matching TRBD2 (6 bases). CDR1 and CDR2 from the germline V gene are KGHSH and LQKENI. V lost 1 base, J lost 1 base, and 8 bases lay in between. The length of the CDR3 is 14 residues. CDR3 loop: CASSPQGGSYEQYF. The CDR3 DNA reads TGTGCCAGCTCACCACAGGGAGGATCCTACGAGCAGTACTTC.

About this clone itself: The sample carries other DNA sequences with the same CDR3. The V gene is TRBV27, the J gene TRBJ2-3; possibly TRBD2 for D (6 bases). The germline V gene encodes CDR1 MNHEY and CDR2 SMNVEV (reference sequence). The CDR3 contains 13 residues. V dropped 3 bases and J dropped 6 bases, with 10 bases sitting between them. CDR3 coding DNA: TGTGCCAGCAGTTTCCAACTAGCCGATACGCAGTATTTT. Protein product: CASSFQLADTQYF.